What follows are 2 T cell receptor beta chains derived from one specimen sequenced in a study of response to subunit inactivated influenza vaccine. TCRdb reanalysed the RT-PCR reads using MiXCR and keeps one entry per CDR3 protein. In the table there are roughly 630,000 distinct CDR3 sequences, less than 15% of which are singletons. The source material was PBMCs from blood, sampled about 14 days before vaccination. These receptor sequences come from a man aged 50-60 years who received an inactivated influenza vaccine.

This clonotype was counted only a few times. The chain links TRBV9 to TRBJ2-3, with D unclear. There are 13 residues in the CDR3. Germline V gene data show CDR1 as SGDLS and CDR2 as YYNGEE. Trimming stripped 1 base from V and 3 bases from J, with 6 bases between. Here the CDR3 reads CASSVPGTDTQYF. CDR3 sequence (DNA): TGTGCCAGCAGCGTACCCGGGACAGATACGCAGTATTTT.

This clonotype came up a few times. The chain couples TRBV27 to TRBJ2-5; D possibly corresponds to TRBD2 (5 bases). V lost 5 bases and J 4 bases, leaving 11 bases between the germline ends. The CDR3 covers 13 residues. Germline V CDR1 and CDR2: MNHEY, SMNVEV (reference sequence). The CDR3 reads CASSESAGETQYF. The CDR3 nucleotides are TGTGCCAGCAGTGAGTCGGCGGGAGAGACCCAGTACTTC.